The sequence of this T cell receptor (delta chain) was determined in a study of Vδ1+ human thymocytes. Overall study results and limits: Thymic delta-chain repertoires held roughly 20% Vdelta2 sequences and few Vdelta3, despite high sort purity. Thymic TRG and TRD repertoires appeared highly polyclonal.

The template was reverse-transcribed extracted RNA. Pooled V-gene forward primers with one constant-region reverse primer generated the CDR3 amplicons by multiplex PCR. TCRdb fed the multiplex PCR reads to CATT. The data contain roughly 55,000 delta-chain clones, more than 15% of them singletons. The sorted cells were CD3+ Vdelta1+ Vdelta2- thymocytes from alphabeta-depleted thymus. Purity of the sorted Vdelta1+ thymocytes ranged from about 96% to 99.6%. CDR1 is TSWWSYY, CDR2 QGS, per germline. The CDR3 is 22 residues long. With 5 bases removed from V and 0 bases from J, the gap between germline ends came to 34 bases. The sample holds one count of this clone. Its antigen is currently unknown.

Sequenced: Vdelta1+ gamma-delta thymocytes from the thymus. As for subset: FACS-sorted CD3+ TCRalphabeta- TCRVdelta1+ TCRVdelta2- thymocytes. This TCR was recovered from a boy younger than two who had congenital heart surgery. This sequence joins TRDV1 and TRDJ1; a weak D match, TRDD3 (7 bases). The chain's CDR3 is CALGKPKFYSSGINRYTDKLIF. The CDR3 DNA sequence: TGTGCTCTTGGGAAACCCAAGTTCTACTCTTCGGGGATAAATAGGTACACCGATAAACTCATCTTT.